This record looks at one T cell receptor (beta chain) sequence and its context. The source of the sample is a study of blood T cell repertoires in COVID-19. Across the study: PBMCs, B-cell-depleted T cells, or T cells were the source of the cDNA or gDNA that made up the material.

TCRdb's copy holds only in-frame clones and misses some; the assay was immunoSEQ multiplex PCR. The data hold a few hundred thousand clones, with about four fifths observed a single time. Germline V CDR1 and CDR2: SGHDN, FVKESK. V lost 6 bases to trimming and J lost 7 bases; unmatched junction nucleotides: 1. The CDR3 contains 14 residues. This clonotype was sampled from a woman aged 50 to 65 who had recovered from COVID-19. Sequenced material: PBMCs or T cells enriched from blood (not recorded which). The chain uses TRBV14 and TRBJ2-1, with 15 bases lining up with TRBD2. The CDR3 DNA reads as TGTGCCAGCAGAGGACTAGCGGGAGGGAATGAGCAGTTCTTC. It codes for CASRGLAGGNEQFF.